The 9 T cell receptor beta chains presented below share a single source sample, sequenced in a study of cytomegalovirus exposure and HLA in healthy donors. In the PCR, 60 Vbeta and 13 Jbeta primers were used. Profiling relied on immunoSEQ multiplex PCR, and the TCRdb table lists in-frame clones only, not all of them. This sample carries about 140,000 clones, approximately 82% of them seen once, and the ten largest clones take about 1.5%. The sample taken for sequencing was PBMCs. The receptor source for this set is a man aged 25-45 years in good health and CMV-seropositive.

The chain links TRBV27 to TRBJ2-3; 9 nucleotides align to TRBD1. This CDR3 comprises 15 residues. Germline V gene sequence: CDR1 MNHEY, CDR2 SMNVEV (reference sequence). The ends lost 6 bases at V and 3 bases at J; junction bases unmatched: 7. The CDR3 loop reads CASRPAGTGTDTQYF. The CDR3 nucleotides read TGTGCCAGCAGACCGGCGGGGACAGGGACAGATACGCAGTATTTT.

Note on this clone: At one boundary the junction diverges from the germline segment, which might be a read error. The genes are TRBV7-2 and TRBJ2-7; D unresolved. Germline values: CDR1 SGHTA, CDR2 FQGNSA. CDR3 length: 13 residues. This chain's CDR3 is CASRFPSSYEQYF. CDR3 bases: TGTGCCAGCCGCTTCCCGTCCTCCTACGAGCAGTACTTC.

V and J are TRBV21-1 and TRBJ1-2; the table's D call TRBD1 went unverified against the DNA. TRBV21-1 is classified as a pseudogene. The CDR3 runs to 13 residues. The CDR3 DNA is TGTGCCAGCAGCAAATGGATGGGGGCGGGCTACACCTTC. Encoded protein: CASSKWMGAGYTF.

The V call is TRBV7-9, the J call TRBJ1-2; the match to TRBD1 covers 7 bases. This CDR3 comprises 15 residues. CDR1 and CDR2 from the germline V gene are SEHNR and FQNEAQ (reference sequence). V lost 5 bases to trimming and J lost 4 bases; unmatched junction nucleotides: 10. CDR3 sequence (DNA): TGTGCCAGCAGCCTGACCCGACAGGGAGCCTATGGCTACACCTTC. Its protein product is CASSLTRQGAYGYTF.

The genes are TRBV7-6 and TRBJ2-3; TRBD2 is a possible D gene (5 bases). Trimming took 4 bases from V and 2 from J, leaving 13 bases between them. Germline V gene sequence: CDR1 SGHVS, CDR2 FNYEAQ. The CDR3 runs to 15 residues. CDR3 residues: CASSSLASFTDTQYF. The CDR3 region has the DNA TGTGCCAGCAGCTCCCTTGCTAGCTTCACAGATACGCAGTATTTT.

The chain links TRBV7-8 to TRBJ2-7, with D perhaps TRBD1 (6 bases). Per the germline V gene, CDR1 is SGHVS and CDR2 is FQNEAQ. V lost 3 bases and J lost 0, with 12 bases in between. This CDR3 contains 15 residues. The CDR3: CASSFTGLLSYEQYF. CDR3 nucleotides: TGTGCCAGCAGCTTTACAGGGCTGCTCTCCTACGAGCAGTACTTC.

The chain employs TRBV5-1 and TRBJ2-7; 9 bases are a match to TRBD1. The germline gives CDR1 SGHRS, CDR2 YFSETQ. The CDR3 runs 16 residues. V lost 0 bases to trimming and J lost 2 bases; unmatched junction nucleotides: 6. The CDR3 loop reads CASSLARDRAAYEQYF. The CDR3 coding sequence is TGCGCCAGCAGCTTGGCGAGGGACAGGGCGGCCTACGAGCAGTACTTC.

This sequence joins TRBV5-4 and TRBJ2-5, with no clear D. Matching the DNA end better, TRBJ2-7 makes the J call doubtful. In germline, CDR1 is SGHNT, CDR2 YYREEE (reference sequence). The CDR3 runs 15 residues. The CDR3 coding sequence is TGTGCCAGCAGCTTGACCCAAAGTGGGCTGAACGAGCAGTACTTC. This translates into CASSLTQSGLNEQYF.

The gene calls are TRBV30 and TRBJ2-3; TRBD2 aligns across 9 bases. The CDR3 has 14 amino acids. Per germline, CDR1 GTSNPN and CDR2 SVGIG (reference sequence). Losses at the gene ends were 3 bases for V and 2 bases for J; bases not matched to a gene: 3. The chain's CDR3 is CAWSLAGPTDTQYF. CDR3 bases: TGTGCCTGGAGCCTAGCGGGACCCACAGATACGCAGTATTTT.